This T cell receptor (beta chain) was captured by sequencing in a study of cytomegalovirus exposure and HLA in healthy donors. Per the germline V gene, CDR1 is LNHDA and CDR2 is SQIVND (reference sequence). The CDR3 is made up of 17 amino acids. J gave up 2 bases and V 3 bases, and 8 bases lay outside the gene matches. Researchers ran the PCR with 60 Vbeta and 13 Jbeta primers. The repertoire was sequenced with immunoSEQ multiplex PCR; TCRdb's copy has only in-frame clones and lacks some. The sample has fewer than 350,000 clones, 70% to 90% seen once. The clonotype comes from a young woman in good health and CMV-seronegative. Sequenced input: PBMCs. The V and J genes are TRBV19 and TRBJ2-2; 8 nucleotides line up with TRBD2. The CDR3 region has the DNA TGTGCCAGTAGTATTCCCCTAAGCGGGAGAAACACCGGGGAGCTGTTTTTT. Amino acids: CASSIPLSGRNTGELFF.